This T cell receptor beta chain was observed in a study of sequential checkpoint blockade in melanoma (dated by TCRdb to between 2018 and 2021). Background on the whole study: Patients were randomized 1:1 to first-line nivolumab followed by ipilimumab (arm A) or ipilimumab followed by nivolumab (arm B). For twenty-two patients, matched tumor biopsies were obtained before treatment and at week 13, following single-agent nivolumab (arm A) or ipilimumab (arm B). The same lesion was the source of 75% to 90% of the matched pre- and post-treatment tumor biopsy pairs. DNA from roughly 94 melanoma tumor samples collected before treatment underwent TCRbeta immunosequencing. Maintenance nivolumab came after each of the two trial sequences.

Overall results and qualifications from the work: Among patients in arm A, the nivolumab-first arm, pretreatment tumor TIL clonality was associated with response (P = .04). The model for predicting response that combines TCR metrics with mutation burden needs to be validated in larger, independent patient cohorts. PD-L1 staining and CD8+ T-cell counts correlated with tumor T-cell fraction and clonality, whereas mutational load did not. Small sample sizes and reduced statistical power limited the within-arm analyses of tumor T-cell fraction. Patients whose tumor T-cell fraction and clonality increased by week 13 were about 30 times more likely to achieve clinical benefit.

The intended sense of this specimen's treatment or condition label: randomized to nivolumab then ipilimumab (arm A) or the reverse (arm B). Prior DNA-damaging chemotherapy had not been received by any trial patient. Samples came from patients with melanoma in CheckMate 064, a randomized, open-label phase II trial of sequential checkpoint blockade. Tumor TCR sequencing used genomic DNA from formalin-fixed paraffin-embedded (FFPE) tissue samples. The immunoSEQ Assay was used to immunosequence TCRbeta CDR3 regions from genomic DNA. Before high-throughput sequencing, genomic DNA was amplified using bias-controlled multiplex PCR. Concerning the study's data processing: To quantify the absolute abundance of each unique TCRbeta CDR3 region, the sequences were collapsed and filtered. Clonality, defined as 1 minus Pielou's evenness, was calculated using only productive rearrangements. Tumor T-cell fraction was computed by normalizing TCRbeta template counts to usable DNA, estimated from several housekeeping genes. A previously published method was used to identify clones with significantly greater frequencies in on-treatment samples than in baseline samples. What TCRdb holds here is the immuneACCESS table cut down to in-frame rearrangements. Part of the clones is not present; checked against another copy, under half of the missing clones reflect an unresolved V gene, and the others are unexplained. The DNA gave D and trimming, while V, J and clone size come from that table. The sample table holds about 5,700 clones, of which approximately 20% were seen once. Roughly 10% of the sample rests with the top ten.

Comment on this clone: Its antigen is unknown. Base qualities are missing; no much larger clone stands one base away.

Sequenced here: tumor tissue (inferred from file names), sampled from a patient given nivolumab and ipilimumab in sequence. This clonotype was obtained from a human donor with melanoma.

The CDR3 region: CASSQAVRSTDTQYF. The nucleotides read TGCGCCAGCAGCCAAGCGGTAAGGTCCACAGATACGCAGTATTTT. The receptor chain draws on TRBV1 and TRBJ2-3. TRBV1 is reported as a pseudogene. The CDR3 holds 15 amino acids from the cysteine to the phenylalanine. Here the CDR3 DNA is all that survives: 45 bases in frame from base 1.